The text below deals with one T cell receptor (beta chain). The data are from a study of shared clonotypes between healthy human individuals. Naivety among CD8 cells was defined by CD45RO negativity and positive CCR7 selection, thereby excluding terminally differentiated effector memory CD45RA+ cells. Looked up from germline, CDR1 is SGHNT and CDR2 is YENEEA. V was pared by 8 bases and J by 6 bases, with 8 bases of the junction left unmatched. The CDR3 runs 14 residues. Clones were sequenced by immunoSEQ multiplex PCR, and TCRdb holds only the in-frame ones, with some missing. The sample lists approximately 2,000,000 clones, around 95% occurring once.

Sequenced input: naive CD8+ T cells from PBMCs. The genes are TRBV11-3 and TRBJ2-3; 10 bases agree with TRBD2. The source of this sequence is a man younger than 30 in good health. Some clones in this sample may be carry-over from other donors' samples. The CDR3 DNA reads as TGTGCCAGCGGCCTAGCGGGAGCTAGTGATACGCAGTATTTT. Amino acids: CASGLAGASDTQYF. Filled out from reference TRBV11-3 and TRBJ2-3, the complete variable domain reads EAGVVQSPRYKIIEKKQPVAFWCNPISGHNTLYWYLQNLGQGPELLIRYENEEAVDDSQLPKDRFSAERLKGVDSTLKIQPAELGDSAVYLCASGLAGASDTQYFGPGTRLTVL.